This TCR beta chain was sequenced in a study of beta chain features in type 1 diabetes. Investigators reverse transcribed all isolated RNA, so they sequenced expressed TCRB transcripts. Sequencing used immunoSEQ multiplex PCR; TCRdb keeps in-frame clones, though not all of them. The table lists under 900,000 clones, roughly 16% of them singletons. V trimming: 4 bases; J trimming: 5 bases; junction bases outside the gene matches: 2. Germline loops: CDR1 KGHSH, CDR2 LQKENI. There are 13 residues in the CDR3. Purity of each sorted population was above 98%. The study, taken as a whole, reports: Among patients with Type 1 diabetes, TCRB CDR3s were moderately but significantly shorter in every one of the four CD4+ subsets. There were fewer insertions and more deletions at the VDJ junctions of type 1 diabetes patients.

This clone was detected a few times. Its antigen is not known. The receptor was isolated from a young woman in good health. Specimen: naive CD4+ T cells from blood. This chain links TRBV18 with TRBJ2-3, with 8 bases lining up with TRBD1. The CDR3 region is CASSQGQEDTQYF. DNA of the CDR3: TGTGCCAGCTCACAGGGACAGGAAGATACGCAGTATTTT.